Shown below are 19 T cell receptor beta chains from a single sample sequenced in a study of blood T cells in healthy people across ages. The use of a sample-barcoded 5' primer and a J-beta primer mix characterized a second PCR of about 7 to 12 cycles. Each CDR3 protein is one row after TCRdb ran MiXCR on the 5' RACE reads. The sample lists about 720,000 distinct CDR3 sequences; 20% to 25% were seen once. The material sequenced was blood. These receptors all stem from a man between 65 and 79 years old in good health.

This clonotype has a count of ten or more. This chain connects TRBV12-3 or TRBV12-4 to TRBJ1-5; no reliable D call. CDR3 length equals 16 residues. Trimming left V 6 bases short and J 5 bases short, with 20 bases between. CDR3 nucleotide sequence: TGTGCCAGCAGGGCCGCAGGTGCGGCATACTATCAGCCCCAGCATTTT. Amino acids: CASRAAGAAYYQPQHF.

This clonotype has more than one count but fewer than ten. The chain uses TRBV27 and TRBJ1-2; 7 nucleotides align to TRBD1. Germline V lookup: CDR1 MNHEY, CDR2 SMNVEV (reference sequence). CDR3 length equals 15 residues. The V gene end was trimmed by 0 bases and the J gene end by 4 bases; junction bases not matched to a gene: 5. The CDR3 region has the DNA TGTGCCAGCAGTTTATCGAGGGGGCGCACCTATGGCTACACCTTC. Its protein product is CASSLSRGRTYGYTF.

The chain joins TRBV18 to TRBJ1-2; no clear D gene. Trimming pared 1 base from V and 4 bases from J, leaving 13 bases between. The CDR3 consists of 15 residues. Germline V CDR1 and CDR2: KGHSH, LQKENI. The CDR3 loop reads CASSPRTTKLYGYTF. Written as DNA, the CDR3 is TGTGCCAGCTCACCACGGACGACAAAACTCTATGGCTACACCTTC.

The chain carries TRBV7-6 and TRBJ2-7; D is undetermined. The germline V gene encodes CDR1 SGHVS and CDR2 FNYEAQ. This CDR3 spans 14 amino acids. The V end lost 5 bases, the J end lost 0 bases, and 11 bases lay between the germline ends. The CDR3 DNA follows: TGTGCCAGCAGCGCCCAAGAGTACTCCTACGAGCAGTACTTC. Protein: CASSAQEYSYEQYF.

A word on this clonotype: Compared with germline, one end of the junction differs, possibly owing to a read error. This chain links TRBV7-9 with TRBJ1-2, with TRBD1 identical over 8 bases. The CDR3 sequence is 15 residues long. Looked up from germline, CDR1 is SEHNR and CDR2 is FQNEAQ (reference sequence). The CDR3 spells CASSLVAAGGYGCTF. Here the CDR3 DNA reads TGTGCCAGCAGCTTAGTCGCGGCAGGGGGCTATGGCTGCACCTTC.

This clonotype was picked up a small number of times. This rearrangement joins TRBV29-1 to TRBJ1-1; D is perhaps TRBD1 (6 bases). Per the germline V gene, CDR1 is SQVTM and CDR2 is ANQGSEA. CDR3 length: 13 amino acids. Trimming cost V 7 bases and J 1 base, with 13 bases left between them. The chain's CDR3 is CSADLTGNTEAFF. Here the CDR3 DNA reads TGCAGCGCTGACCTGACAGGGAACACTGAAGCTTTCTTT.

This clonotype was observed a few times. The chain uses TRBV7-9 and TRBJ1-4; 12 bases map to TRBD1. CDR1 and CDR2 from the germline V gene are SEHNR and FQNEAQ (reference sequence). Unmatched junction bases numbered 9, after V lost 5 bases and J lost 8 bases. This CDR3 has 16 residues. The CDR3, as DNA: TGTGCCAGCAGCCCCCTCTCCGGGACAGGGGGCGAAAAACTGTTTTTT. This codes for CASSPLSGTGGEKLFF.

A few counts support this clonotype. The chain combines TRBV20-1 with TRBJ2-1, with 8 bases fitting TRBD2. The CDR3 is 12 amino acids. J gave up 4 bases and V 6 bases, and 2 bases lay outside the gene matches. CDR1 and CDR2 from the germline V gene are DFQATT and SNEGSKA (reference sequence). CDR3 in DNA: TGCAGTGCGGCTAGCGGGTACAATGAGCAGTTCTTC. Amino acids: CSAASGYNEQFF.

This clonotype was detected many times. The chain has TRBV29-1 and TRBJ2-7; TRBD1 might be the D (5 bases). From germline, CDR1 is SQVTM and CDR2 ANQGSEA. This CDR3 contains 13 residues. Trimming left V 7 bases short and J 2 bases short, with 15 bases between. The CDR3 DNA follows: TGCAGCGCCGAAGACAGATACCCCTACGAGCAGTACTTC. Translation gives CSAEDRYPYEQYF.

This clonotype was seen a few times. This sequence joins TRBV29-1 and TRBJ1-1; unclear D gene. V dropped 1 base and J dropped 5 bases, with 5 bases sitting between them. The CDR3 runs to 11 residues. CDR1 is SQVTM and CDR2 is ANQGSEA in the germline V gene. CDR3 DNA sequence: TGCAGCGTTGAAGGAGTAACTGAAGCTTTCTTT. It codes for CSVEGVTEAFF.

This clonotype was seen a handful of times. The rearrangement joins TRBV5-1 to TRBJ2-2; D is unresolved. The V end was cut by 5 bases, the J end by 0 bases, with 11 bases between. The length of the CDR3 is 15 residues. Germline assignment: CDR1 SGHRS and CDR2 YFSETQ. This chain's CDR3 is CASRWTDTNTGELFF. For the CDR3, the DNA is TGCGCCAGCAGGTGGACCGATACGAACACCGGGGAGCTGTTTTTT.

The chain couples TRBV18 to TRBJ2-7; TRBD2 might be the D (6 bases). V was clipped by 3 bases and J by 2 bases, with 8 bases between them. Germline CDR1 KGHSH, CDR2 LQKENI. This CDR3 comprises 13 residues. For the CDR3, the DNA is TGTGCCAGCTCACCGCCGGGGGCCTACGAGCAGTACGTC. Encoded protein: CASSPPGAYEQYV.

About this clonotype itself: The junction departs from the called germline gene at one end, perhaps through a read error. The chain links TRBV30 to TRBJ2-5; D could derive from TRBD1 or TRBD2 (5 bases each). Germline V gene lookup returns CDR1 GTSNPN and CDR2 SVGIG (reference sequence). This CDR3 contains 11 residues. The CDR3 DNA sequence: TGTGCCTGGAGTGGGGTGGGGACGGAGTTCTTC. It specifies CAWSGVGTEFF. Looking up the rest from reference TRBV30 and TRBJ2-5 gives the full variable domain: SQTIHQWPATLVQPVGSPLSLECTVEGTSNPNLYWYRQAAGRGLQLLFYSVGIGQISSEVPQNLSASRPQDRQFILSSKKLLLSDSGFYLCAWSGVGTEFFGPGTRLLVL.

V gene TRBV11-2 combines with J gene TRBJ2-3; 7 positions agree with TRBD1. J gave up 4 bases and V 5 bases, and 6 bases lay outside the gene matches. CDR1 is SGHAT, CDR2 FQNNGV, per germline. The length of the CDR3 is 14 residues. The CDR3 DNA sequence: TGTGCCAGCAGCCGGGACAGATACGCAGATACGCAGTATTTT. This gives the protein CASSRDRYADTQYF. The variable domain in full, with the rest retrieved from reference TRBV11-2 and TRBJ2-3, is EAGVAQSPRYKIIEKRQSVAFWCNPISGHATLYWYQQILGQGPKLLIQFQNNGVVDDSQLPKDRFSAERLKGVDSTLKIQPAKLEDSAVYLCASSRDRYADTQYFGPGTRLTVL.

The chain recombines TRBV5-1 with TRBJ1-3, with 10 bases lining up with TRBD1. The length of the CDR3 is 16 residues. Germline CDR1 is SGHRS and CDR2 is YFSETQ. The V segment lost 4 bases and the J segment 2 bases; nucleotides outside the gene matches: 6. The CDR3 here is CASSGDRGNAGNTIYF. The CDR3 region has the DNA TGCGCCAGCAGCGGGGACAGGGGAAATGCTGGAAACACCATATATTTT. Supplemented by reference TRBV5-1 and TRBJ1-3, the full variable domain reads KAGVTQTPRYLIKTRGQQVTLSCSPISGHRSVSWYQQTPGQGLQFLFEYFSETQRNKGNFPGRFSGRQFSNSRSEMNVSTLELGDSALYLCASSGDRGNAGNTIYFGEGSWLTVV.

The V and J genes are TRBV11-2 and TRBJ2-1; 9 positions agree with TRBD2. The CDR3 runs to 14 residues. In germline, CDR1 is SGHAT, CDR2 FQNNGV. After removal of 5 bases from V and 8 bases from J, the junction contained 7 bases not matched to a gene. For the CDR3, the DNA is TGTGCCAGCAGCAAGGGGACTAGCTTCTATGAGCAGTTCTTC. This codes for CASSKGTSFYEQFF.

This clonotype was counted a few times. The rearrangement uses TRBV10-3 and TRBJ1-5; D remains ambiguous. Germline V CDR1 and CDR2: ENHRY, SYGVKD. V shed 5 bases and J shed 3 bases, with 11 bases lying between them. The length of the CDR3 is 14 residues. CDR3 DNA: TGTGCCATCAGTACAAGTAACATCAATCAGCCCCAGCATTTT. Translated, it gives CAISTSNINQPQHF.

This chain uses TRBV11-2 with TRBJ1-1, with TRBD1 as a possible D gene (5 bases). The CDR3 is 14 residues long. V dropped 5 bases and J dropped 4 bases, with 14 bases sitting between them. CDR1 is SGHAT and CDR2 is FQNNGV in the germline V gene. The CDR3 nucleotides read TGTGCCAGCAGCCGTGGGGCCAGGGCCACTGAAGCTTTCTTT. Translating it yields CASSRGARATEAFF.

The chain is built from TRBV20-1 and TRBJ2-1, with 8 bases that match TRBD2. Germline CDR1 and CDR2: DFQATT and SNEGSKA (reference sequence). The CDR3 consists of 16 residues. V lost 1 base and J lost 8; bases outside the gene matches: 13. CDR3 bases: TGCAGTGCTAGAGTCCCGACTGCGCGGGGGGAGGATGAGCAGTTCTTC. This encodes CSARVPTARGEDEQFF.